The clone carrying this TCR beta chain was detected only once. Profiled with immunoSEQ multiplex PCR; TCRdb holds only in-frame clones, not every one. The data show some 260,000 clones, approximately 90% seen once. The data were taken from a study of blood T cell repertoires in COVID-19. Germline-derived CDR1 and CDR2 are SGHTA and FQGTGA. The CDR3 covers 12 residues. Trimming removed 1 base at V and 7 bases at J, with 7 bases between. The receptor's source is a man between 40 and 49 years old who had recovered from COVID-19. The rearrangement joins TRBV7-3 to TRBJ2-5; D remains ambiguous. The sequenced material came from PBMCs or T cells enriched from blood (not recorded which). The CDR3 DNA is TGTGCCAGCAGCTTAAGTGGCGGGACCCAGTACTTC. As protein: CASSLSGGTQYF.